The clone carrying this T cell receptor beta chain has just a few counts. Germline V lookup: CDR1 SGHTA, CDR2 FQGNSA. The CDR3 loop spans 14 amino acids. Deletions cut 5 bases from V and 3 bases from J, with 14 bases between. Both 60 Vbeta primers and 13 Jbeta primers went into the PCR. Sequenced by immunoSEQ multiplex PCR; TCRdb stores in-frame clones only, minus some. Found here are about 170,000 clones, about four fifths of them singletons; the top ten hold roughly 4.9%. The data were obtained in a study of cytomegalovirus exposure and HLA in healthy donors. About the research overall: HLA-typed donors were the source of approximately 80 million unique TCRs, which an early data release held.

The sample consisted of PBMCs. The sequence was obtained from a woman aged 18-35 years in good health and CMV-seropositive. The chain carries TRBV7-2 and TRBJ2-7, with a tentative D call TRBD1 (7 bases). The CDR3 is CASSPQGGFYEQYF. The CDR3 DNA follows: TGTGCCAGCAGCCCGCAGGGGGGATTCTACGAGCAGTACTTC.